The T cell receptor (beta chain) under discussion was sequenced for a study of blood T cell repertoires in COVID-19. As for the study in general: The samples span acute and convalescent COVID-19 from the United States, Italy and Spain. PBMCs, B-cell-depleted T cells, or T cells provided the cDNA or gDNA that made up the material.

Seattle participants joined during active infection and were tracked over time. As handled by the study authors: Amplified reference gene primers provided the basis for estimating nucleated cell counts. The data were produced by immunoSEQ multiplex PCR, yet TCRdb's version contains in-frame clones alone and is incomplete. V and J calls and clone size are given by that table; D and trimming were obtained from the DNA. The table shows about 96,000 clones, with around 90% occurring only once. The CDR3 extends over 12 amino acids. Germline V lookup: CDR1 LNHDA, CDR2 SQIVND (reference sequence). V lost 5 bases and J 4 bases, leaving 8 bases between the germline ends.

Sample: peripheral blood. The V and J genes are TRBV19 and TRBJ1-2; tentative D call: TRBD1 (5 bases). The clonotype originates from a human donor with COVID-19, enrolled during active disease. The donor label of this sample is uncertain. The CDR3 loop reads CASSATAYGYTF. CDR3 nucleotide sequence: TGTGCCAGTAGTGCGACAGCCTATGGCTACACCTTC.